Sequencing of this T cell receptor beta chain was carried out in a study of T cell repertoires in cytomegalovirus infection (dated by TCRdb to between 2018 and 2020). With respect to the entire study: Because public TCR beta signatures pointed to carriage of CMV infection together with the matching HLA type, the HLA type of each donor mattered for the analysis. Summary of the overall study and its limitations: In both this cohort and an independent roughly 330-donor cohort, the cumulative frequency of public TCR beta family members distinguished carriers of CMV infection plus the relevant HLA type. In the ex vivo response, HLA-C-restricted CMV-specific TCR beta clonotypes were dominant, and in two of eight donors the single most frequent clonotype came from this HLA-C-restricted group.

The reads were generated on an Illumina HiSeq 1500. The public reads were reprocessed in TCRdb via fastp at Q25 and MiXCR, keeping in-frame beta chains. For every CDR3 protein sequence, its rows merge into one entry that carries the most common genes and DNA. In all, the sample holds around 270,000 distinct CDR3 sequences, and approximately 9.2% of those were seen once. The ten largest make up roughly 15% of the sample. This clonotype was observed a handful of times. The antigen it recognizes is unknown. No base qualities exist here, and no much larger clone lies one base off it. The germline V gene supplies CDR1 ENHRY and CDR2 SYGVKD. Including cysteine and phenylalanine, the CDR3 has 14 amino acids. Only CDR3 DNA is held: 42 bases, read in frame from base 1. At the junction V is shortened by 4 bases and J by 4 bases; bases outside the gene matches: 2.

The sequence was collected from a human donor in good health (CMV status not recorded). Some clones in this sample may be carry-over from other donors' samples. Sequencing used PBMCs. The rearranged segments are TRBV10-3 and TRBJ2-7, with 12 junctional bases fitting TRBD2. The sequence in DNA is TGTGCCATCAGTGGACTAGCGGGAGTTTACGAGCAGTACTTC. The encoded protein is CAISGLAGVYEQYF.